Presented here are 17 T cell receptor beta chains from one specimen sequenced in a study of blood T cell repertoires in COVID-19. TCRdb keeps only in-frame clones here, not all; method: immunoSEQ multiplex PCR. The sample consists of around 300,000 clones, 83% of them appearing once. Sequencing was carried out using peripheral blood. The receptors here all came from a man under 40 with active or convalescent COVID-19.

This chain connects TRBV10-1 to TRBJ1-5, with a possible D match to TRBD1 (6 bases). The CDR3 has 16 residues. In germline, CDR1 is WNHNN, CDR2 SYGVQD (reference sequence). V was cut by 7 bases and J by 6 bases, with 22 bases left in between. CDR3 amino acids: CASNRGGDTFGQPQHF. CDR3 in DNA: TGCGCCAGCAATCGGGGGGGCGATACCTTTGGTCAGCCCCAGCATTTT.

The chain employs TRBV6-2 or TRBV6-3 and TRBJ2-3, with D possibly TRBD2 on 5 matching bases. The V and J ends lost 0 bases and 2 bases respectively, with 9 bases between them. The CDR3 consists of 15 residues. Germline V CDR1 and CDR2: MNHEY, SVGEGT. The CDR3 sequence is CASSYSEGTTDTQYF. CDR3 sequence (DNA): TGTGCCAGCAGTTACTCTGAGGGCACCACAGATACGCAGTATTTT.

This clone was observed a single time. This chain connects TRBV30 to TRBJ2-7; 8 bases are shared with TRBD2. The CDR3 extends over 13 amino acids. The germline V gene encodes CDR1 GTSNPN and CDR2 SVGIG (reference sequence). V gave up 4 bases and J gave up 4 bases; unmatched junction bases: 6. The CDR3 protein is CAWKRERGYEQYF. The CDR3 nucleotides are TGTGCCTGGAAGAGGGAGCGGGGGTACGAGCAGTACTTC.

This rearrangement joins TRBV5-1 to TRBJ1-3; tentatively, D is TRBD1 (5 bases). Germline values: CDR1 SGHRS, CDR2 YFSETQ. This CDR3 has 16 residues. Deletions cut 4 bases from V and 3 bases from J, with 17 bases between. DNA of the CDR3: TGCGCCAGCAGCCCCGGGCGCGACGGGGGTGGAAACACCATATATTTT. Translation gives CASSPGRDGGGNTIYF.

DNA of the CDR3: TGCGCCAGCAGCCAAGAAACAGCAGCTAACTATGGCTACACCTTC. This translates into CASSQETAANYGYTF. J is TRBJ1-2 and V is TRBV4-1; D is undetermined. The CDR3 spans 15 residues. Per the germline V gene, CDR1 is MGHRA and CDR2 is YSYEKL. Between the trimmed V and J ends, which lost 0 bases and 0 bases, there was a span of 8 bases.

This clone has just one count. This chain uses TRBV7-2 with TRBJ2-1; 9 positions agree with TRBD2. The CDR3 sequence is 15 residues long. V lost 3 bases, J lost 5 bases, and 5 bases stayed unmatched. The germline CDR1 and CDR2 sequences are SGHTA and FQGNSA. The CDR3 sequence is CASSFRSGGNNEQFF. In DNA, the CDR3 is TGTGCCAGCAGCTTTAGAAGCGGGGGGAACAATGAGCAGTTCTTC.

The chain employs TRBV14 and TRBJ1-3; no reliable D call. This CDR3 spans 12 amino acids. With 4 bases removed from V and 8 bases from J, the gap between germline ends came to 9 bases. Germline V gene lookup returns CDR1 SGHDN and CDR2 FVKESK. This CDR3 is CASSRAGYTIYF. The CDR3 coding sequence is TGTGCCAGCAGCCGAGCGGGGTACACCATATATTTT. The variable domain in full, completed from reference TRBV14 and TRBJ1-3, reads EAGVTQFPSHSVIEKGQTVTLRCDPISGHDNLYWYRRVMGKEIKFLLHFVKESKQDESGMPNNRFLAERTGGTYSTLKVQPAELEDSGVYFCASSRAGYTIYFGEGSWLTVV.

This chain joins TRBV7-7 and TRBJ2-7; D is unresolved. Germline V gene lookup returns CDR1 SSHAT and CDR2 FNYEAQ (reference sequence). The CDR3 consists of 14 residues. V was trimmed by 5 bases and J by 2 bases, leaving 13 bases between them. The CDR3 protein is CASSPSTKPYEQYF. CDR3 coding DNA: TGTGCCAGCAGCCCCTCGACAAAGCCCTACGAGCAGTACTTC.

The rearrangement uses TRBV5-4 and TRBJ2-7; TRBD1 matches at 8 bases. Germline CDR1 and CDR2: SGHNT and YYREEE (reference sequence). The CDR3 contains 14 residues. V trimming: 0 bases; J trimming: 3 bases; junction bases outside the gene matches: 2. CDR3 nucleotide sequence: TGTGCCAGCAGCTTGGGGGGGACAGGCTACGAGCAGTACTTC. Its translation is CASSLGGTGYEQYF. Filled out from reference TRBV5-4 and TRBJ2-7, the complete variable domain reads ETGVTQSPTHLIKTRGQQVTLRCSSQSGHNTVSWYQQALGQGPQFIFQYYREEENGRGNFPPRFSGLQFPNYSSELNVNALELDDSALYLCASSLGGTGYEQYFGPGTRLTVT.

This chain joins TRBV30 and TRBJ1-2; D ambiguous. CDR3 size: 12 residues. V was cut by 4 bases and J by 5 bases, with 11 bases left in between. Per germline, CDR1 GTSNPN and CDR2 SVGIG (reference sequence). The DNA for the CDR3 is TGTGCCTGGACTTCCGGGGTATATGGCTACACCTTC. This codes for CAWTSGVYGYTF.

The V call is TRBV18, the J call TRBJ1-2, with 9 bases fitting TRBD1. There are 16 residues in the CDR3. V lost 4 bases and J lost 4; bases outside the gene matches: 10. Germline values: CDR1 KGHSH, CDR2 LQKENI. In nucleotides, the CDR3 is TGTGCCAGCTCACAGTTACAGGGGGCGCGTGGCTATGGCTACACCTTC. Its translation is CASSQLQGARGYGYTF.

The chain is built from TRBV7-9 and TRBJ2-3; TRBD2 matches 7 bases. The CDR3 is 14 amino acids. CDR1 is SEHNR and CDR2 is FQNEAQ in the germline V gene (reference sequence). The V gene end was trimmed by 4 bases and the J gene end by 5 bases; junction bases not matched to a gene: 6. In nucleotides, the CDR3 is TGTGCCAGCAGCTCGAGCGGGGATGGAGATACGCAGTATTTT. Translated, it gives CASSSSGDGDTQYF.

The V and J genes are TRBV7-2 and TRBJ1-6; weak D call: TRBD1 (6 bases). Deletions cut 5 bases from V and 7 bases from J, with 12 bases between. Germline V lookup: CDR1 SGHTA, CDR2 FQGNSA. This CDR3 has 14 amino acids. The CDR3: CASSPDRFNSPLHF. The CDR3 region has the DNA TGTGCCAGCAGCCCAGACAGGTTCAATTCACCCCTCCACTTT.

The chain recombines TRBV6-5 with TRBJ1-4; 8 positions agree with TRBD1. The germline CDR1 and CDR2 sequences are MNHEY and SVGAGI. With V trimmed by 6 bases and J by 7 bases, 7 bases remained unmatched. The CDR3 has 14 residues. The CDR3 coding sequence is TGTGCCAGCAGCCCGACAGGGGAGGGTGAAAAACTGTTTTTT. It codes for CASSPTGEGEKLFF.

The CDR3 sequence is CAITRGGTDTQYF. CDR3 bases: TGTGCCATCACCCGGGGAGGGACAGATACGCAGTATTTT. The chain employs TRBV10-3 and TRBJ2-3, with 7 nucleotides matching TRBD2. The CDR3 length is 13 residues. Germline-derived CDR1 and CDR2 are ENHRY and SYGVKD. After removal of 7 bases from V and 3 bases from J, the junction contained 4 bases not matched to a gene.

The DNA for the CDR3 is TGTGCCAGCAGCCCTATTAGAGGCACCGGGGAGCTGTTTTTT. Encoded protein: CASSPIRGTGELFF. The chain employs TRBV7-8 and TRBJ2-2; D remains ambiguous. The CDR3 has 14 residues. Trimming stripped 5 bases from V and 4 bases from J, with 11 bases between. The germline gives CDR1 SGHVS, CDR2 FQNEAQ.

The chain's CDR3 is CATSRGAVGGEKLFF. CDR3 nucleotides: TGTGCCACCAGCAGGGGGGCGGTTGGAGGTGAAAAACTGTTTTTT. The chain has TRBV15 and TRBJ1-4; D is possibly TRBD1 (6 bases). The CDR3 is 15 amino acids. Trimming shortened V by 3 bases and J by 7 bases, and 15 bases separated the two germline ends. From germline, CDR1 is LNHNV and CDR2 YYDKDF (reference sequence).